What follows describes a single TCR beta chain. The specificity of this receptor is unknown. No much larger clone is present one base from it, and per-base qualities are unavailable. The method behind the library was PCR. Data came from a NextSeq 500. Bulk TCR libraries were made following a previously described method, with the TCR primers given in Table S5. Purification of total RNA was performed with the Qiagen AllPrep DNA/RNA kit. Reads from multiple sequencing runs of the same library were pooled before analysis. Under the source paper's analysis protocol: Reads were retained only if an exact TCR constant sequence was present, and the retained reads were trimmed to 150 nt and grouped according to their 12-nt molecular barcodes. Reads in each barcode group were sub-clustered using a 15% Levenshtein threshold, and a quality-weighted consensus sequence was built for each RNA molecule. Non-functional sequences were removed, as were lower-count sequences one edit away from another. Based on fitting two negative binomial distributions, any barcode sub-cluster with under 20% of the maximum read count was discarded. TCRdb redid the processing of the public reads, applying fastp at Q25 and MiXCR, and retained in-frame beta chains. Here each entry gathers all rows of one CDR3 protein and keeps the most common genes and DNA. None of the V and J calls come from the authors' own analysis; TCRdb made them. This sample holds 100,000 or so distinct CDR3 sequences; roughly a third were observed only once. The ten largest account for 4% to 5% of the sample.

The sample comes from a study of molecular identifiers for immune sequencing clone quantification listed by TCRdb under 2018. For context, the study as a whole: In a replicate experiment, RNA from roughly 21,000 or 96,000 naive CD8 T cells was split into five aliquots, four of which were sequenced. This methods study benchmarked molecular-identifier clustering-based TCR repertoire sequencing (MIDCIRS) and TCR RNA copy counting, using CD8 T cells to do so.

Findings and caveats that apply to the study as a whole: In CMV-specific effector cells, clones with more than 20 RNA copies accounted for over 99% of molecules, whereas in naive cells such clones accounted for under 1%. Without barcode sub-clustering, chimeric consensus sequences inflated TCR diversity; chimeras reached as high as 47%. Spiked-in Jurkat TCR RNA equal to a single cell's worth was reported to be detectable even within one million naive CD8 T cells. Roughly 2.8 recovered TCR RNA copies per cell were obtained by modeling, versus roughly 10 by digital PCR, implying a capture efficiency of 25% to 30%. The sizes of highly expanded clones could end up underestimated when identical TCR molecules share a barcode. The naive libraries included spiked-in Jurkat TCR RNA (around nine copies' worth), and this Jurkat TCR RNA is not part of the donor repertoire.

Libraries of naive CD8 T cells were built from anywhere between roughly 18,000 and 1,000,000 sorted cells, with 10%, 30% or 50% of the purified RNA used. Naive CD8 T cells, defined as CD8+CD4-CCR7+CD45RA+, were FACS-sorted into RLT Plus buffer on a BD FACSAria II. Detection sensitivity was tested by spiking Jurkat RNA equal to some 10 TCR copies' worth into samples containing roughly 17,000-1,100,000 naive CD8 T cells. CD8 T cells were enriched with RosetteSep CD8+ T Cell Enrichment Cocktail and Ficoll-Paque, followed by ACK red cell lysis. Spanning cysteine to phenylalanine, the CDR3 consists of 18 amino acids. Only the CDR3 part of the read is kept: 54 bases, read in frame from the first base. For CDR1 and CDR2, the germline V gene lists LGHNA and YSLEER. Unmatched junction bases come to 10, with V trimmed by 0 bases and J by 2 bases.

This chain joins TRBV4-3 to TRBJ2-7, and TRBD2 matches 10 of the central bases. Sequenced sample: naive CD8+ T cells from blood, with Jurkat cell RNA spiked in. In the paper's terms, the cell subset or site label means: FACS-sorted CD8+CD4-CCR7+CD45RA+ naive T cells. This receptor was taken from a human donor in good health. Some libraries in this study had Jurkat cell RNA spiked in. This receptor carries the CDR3 CASSQDWGTAGGPYEQYF. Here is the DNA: TGCGCCAGCAGCCAAGATTGGGGGACAGCGGGAGGGCCCTACGAGCAGTACTTC.